This TCR beta chain was recorded in a study of blood T cell repertoires in COVID-19 (dated by TCRdb to 2018 to 2020). Context from the whole study: Collaborator samples came from the United States, Italy and Spain and covered acute and convalescent phases of COVID-19. A de-identified subject ID, COVID-19 status, age in years and sex were almost always included in the sample metadata. Deeply sampled blood TCRbeta repertoires from subjects exposed to, actively infected with, or recovered from COVID-19 were included in the dataset. The material from the prospective study consisted of cDNA or gDNA derived from T cells, B-cell-depleted T cells, or PBMCs. Where HLA class I and class II types were available, the types were taken from metadata supplied by the sample provider, not from assay-based typing. The samples were drawn from two sources: the first 160 participants of the ongoing ImmuneRACE study, and 950 to 1,500 subjects contributed by 6 global collaborators. The repertoires were released in a freely available public database meant as a resource for research on the immune response to SARS-CoV-2. Results and caveats for the whole study, not just this receptor: Clinical and demographic metadata were provided uncurated, with the amount varying by source and participant.

In the prospective study, participants were roughly 18 to 95 years old, resided in about two dozen geographic areas of the United States, and were enrolled through a virtual design. To assign participants to cohorts, the prospective study relied on clinical history that participants themselves reported in a screening survey and a study questionnaire. ImmuneRACE Cohort 3 recovered participants were defined by two consecutive negative NP/OP PCR tests, healthcare professional clearance, or symptom resolution. Mobile phlebotomists in the prospective study collected whole blood, serum and a nasopharyngeal or oropharyngeal swab from every participant. Additional blood draws and questionnaires over an approximately 2-month period could optionally be provided by prospective study participants. Before DNA extraction, prospective study blood samples were shipped either frozen or at room temperature. TCRbeta CDR3 regions were amplified from genomic DNA using the immunoSEQ Assay, a bias-controlled multiplex PCR. The authors' pipeline ran thus. Nucleated cell counts per sample were estimated from amplification of reference gene primers within the assay. To quantify the absolute abundance of each unique TCRbeta CDR3 rearrangement, sequence reads were collapsed and filtered. Productive Simpson clonality was computed per sample as the square root of Simpson's diversity index over productive rearrangements. As stored in TCRdb, this immuneACCESS dataset retains in-frame rearrangements with V and J assigned. A fraction of the clones does not appear; measured against another copy, unresolved V genes explain less than half of the discrepancy, and the remainder lacks a known reason. That table gives V, J and clone size, and the DNA gave D and trimming. The sample table records 150,000 to 200,000 clones; over 75% of these occur just once. The top ten clones comprise about 10% of the sample.

Notes on this clone: The antigen it binds to is not known. Qualities for individual bases were not recorded, and no much larger clone is one base off.

For this chain, trimming is 10 bases at the V end and 0 bases at the J end, and the number of junction bases without a gene match is 9. The CDR3 starts with the cysteine, ends with the phenylalanine, and has 15 residues. Only the CDR3 region is kept as DNA, spanning 45 bases read in frame from base 1. The germline V gene supplies CDR1 KGHDR and CDR2 SFDVKD. The chain couples TRBV24-1 to TRBJ2-3, and TRBD2 aligns with 7 junction nucleotides. The sequenced material came from PBMCs or T cells enriched from blood (not recorded which). The TCR comes from a man in his fifties or sixties who had recovered from COVID-19. Here is the DNA: TGTGCCACAGGGGAGGGTGACCCTAGCACAGATACGCAGTATTTT. It is translated as CATGEGDPSTDTQYF.